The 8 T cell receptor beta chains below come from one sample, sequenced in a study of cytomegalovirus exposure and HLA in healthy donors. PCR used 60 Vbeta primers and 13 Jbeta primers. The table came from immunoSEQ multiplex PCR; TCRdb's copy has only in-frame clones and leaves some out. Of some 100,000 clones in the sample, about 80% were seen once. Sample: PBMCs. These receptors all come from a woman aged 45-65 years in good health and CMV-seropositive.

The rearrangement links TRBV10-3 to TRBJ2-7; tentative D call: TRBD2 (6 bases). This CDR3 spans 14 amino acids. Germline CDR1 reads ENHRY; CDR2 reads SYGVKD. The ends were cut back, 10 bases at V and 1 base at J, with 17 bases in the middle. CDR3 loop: CATTGTGDSYEQYF. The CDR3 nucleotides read TGTGCCACGACGGGGACTGGAGATTCCTACGAGCAGTACTTC.

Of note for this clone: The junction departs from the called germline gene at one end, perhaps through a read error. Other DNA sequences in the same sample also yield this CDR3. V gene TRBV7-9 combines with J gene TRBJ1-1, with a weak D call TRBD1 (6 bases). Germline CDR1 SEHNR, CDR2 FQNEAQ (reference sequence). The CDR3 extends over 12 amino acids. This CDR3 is CSSSLTGTEAFF. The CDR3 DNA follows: TGTTCCAGCAGCTTGACAGGCACTGAAGCTTTCTTT.

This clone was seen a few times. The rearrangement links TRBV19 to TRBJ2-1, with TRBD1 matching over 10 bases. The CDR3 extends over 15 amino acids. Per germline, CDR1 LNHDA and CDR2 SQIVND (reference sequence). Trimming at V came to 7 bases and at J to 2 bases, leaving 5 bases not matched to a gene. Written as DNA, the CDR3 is TGTGCCAGTACCCCCGACAGGGGGCCCTACAATGAGCAGTTCTTC. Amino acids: CASTPDRGPYNEQFF.

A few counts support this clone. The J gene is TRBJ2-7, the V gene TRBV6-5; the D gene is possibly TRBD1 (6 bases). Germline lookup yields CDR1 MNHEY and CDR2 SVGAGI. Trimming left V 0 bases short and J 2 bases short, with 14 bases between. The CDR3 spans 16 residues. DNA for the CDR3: TGTGCCAGCAGTTACTCCCTCTCGACAGGAGCCTACGAGCAGTACTTC. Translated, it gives CASSYSLSTGAYEQYF.

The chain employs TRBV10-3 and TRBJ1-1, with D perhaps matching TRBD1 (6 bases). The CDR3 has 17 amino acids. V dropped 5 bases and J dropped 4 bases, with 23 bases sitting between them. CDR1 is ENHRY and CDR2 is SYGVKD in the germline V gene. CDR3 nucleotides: TGTGCCATCAGTTCAAGGGCCACGGGACAATGGAGCACTGAAGCTTTCTTT. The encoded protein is CAISSRATGQWSTEAFF.

The CDR3 DNA reads as TGTGCCAGCAGCTCGACAGTCATGAACACTGAAGCTTTCTTT. This translates into CASSSTVMNTEAFF. The chain combines TRBV13 with TRBJ1-1, with D perhaps TRBD1 (5 bases). CDR3 length equals 14 residues. Trimming cost V 4 bases and J 0 bases, with 9 bases left between them. The germline CDR1 and CDR2 sequences are PRHDT and FYEKMQ (reference sequence).

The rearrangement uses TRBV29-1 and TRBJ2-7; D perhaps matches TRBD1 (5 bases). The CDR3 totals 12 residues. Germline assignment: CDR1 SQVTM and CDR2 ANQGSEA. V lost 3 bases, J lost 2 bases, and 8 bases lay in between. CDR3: CSVEQGAYEQYF. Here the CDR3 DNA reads TGCAGCGTTGAGCAGGGCGCCTACGAGCAGTACTTC.

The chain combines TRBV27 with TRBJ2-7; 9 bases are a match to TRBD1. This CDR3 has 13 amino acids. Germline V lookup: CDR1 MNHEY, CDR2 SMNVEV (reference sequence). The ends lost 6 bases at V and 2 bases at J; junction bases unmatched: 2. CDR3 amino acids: CASRGTGTYEQYF. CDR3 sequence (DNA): TGTGCCAGCAGGGGGACAGGGACCTACGAGCAGTACTTC.